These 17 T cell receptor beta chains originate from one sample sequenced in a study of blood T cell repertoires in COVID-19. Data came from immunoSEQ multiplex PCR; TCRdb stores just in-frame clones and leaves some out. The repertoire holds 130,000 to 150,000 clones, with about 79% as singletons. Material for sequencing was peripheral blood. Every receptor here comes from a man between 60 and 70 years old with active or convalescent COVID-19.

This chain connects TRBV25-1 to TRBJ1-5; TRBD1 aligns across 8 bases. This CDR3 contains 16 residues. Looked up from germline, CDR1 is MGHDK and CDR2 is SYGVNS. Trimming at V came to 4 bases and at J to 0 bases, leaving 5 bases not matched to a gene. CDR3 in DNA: TGTGCCAGCAGTGCGACAGGGGACTATAGCAATCAGCCCCAGCATTTT. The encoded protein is CASSATGDYSNQPQHF.

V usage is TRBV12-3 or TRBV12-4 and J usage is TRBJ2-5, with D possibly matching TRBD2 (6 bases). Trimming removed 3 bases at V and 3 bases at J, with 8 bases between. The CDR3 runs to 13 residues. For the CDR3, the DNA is TGTGCCAGCAGTTTTTGGGGGGAAGAGACCCAGTACTTC. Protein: CASSFWGEETQYF.

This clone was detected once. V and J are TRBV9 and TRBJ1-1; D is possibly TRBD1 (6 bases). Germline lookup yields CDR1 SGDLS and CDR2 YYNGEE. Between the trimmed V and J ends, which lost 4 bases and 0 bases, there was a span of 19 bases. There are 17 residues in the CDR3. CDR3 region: CASSPNQIAGVNTEAFF. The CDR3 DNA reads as TGTGCCAGCAGCCCCAATCAGATCGCAGGGGTGAACACTGAAGCTTTCTTT.

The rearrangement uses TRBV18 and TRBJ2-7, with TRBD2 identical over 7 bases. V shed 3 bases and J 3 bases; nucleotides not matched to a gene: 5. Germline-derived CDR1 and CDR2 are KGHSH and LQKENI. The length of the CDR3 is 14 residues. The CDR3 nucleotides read TGTGCCAGCTCACCTGTGGCGGGGGACTACGAGCAGTACGTC. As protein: CASSPVAGDYEQYV.

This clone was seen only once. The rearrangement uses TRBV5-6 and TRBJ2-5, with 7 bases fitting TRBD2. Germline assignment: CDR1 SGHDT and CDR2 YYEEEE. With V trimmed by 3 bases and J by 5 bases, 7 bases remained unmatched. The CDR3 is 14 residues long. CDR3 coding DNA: TGTGCCAGCAGCTGGTCGGGGAGGGCGGAGACCCAGTACTTC. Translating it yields CASSWSGRAETQYF.

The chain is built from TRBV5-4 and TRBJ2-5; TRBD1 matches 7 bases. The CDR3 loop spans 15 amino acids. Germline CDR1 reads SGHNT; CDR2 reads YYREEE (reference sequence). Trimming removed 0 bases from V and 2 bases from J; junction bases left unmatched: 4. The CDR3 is CASSLAGGSQETQYF. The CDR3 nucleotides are TGTGCCAGCAGCTTGGCAGGGGGAAGTCAAGAGACCCAGTACTTC.

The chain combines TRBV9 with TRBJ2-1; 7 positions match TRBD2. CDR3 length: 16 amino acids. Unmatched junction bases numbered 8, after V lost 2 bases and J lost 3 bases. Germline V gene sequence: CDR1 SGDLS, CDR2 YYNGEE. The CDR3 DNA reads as TGTGCCAGCAGCGTTCAATCGCTAGCGGACTACAATGAGCAGTTCTTC. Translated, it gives CASSVQSLADYNEQFF.

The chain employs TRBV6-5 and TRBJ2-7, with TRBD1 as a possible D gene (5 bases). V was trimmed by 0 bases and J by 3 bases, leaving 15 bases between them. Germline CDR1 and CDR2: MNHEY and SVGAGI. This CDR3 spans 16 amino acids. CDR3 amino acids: CASSYSGRGRFYEQYV. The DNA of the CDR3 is TGTGCCAGCAGTTACTCGGGTAGGGGCCGATTCTACGAGCAGTACGTC.

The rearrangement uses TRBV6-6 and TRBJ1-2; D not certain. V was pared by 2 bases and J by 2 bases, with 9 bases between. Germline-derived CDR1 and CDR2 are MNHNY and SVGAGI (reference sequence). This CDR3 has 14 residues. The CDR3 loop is CASSYPQENYGYTF. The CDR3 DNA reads TGTGCCAGCAGTTACCCACAAGAAAACTATGGCTACACCTTC.

Written as DNA, the CDR3 is TGTGCCAGCAGTTACAGGTCGGAGACTAGCACAGATACGCAGTATTTT. The encoded protein is CASSYRSETSTDTQYF. The J gene is TRBJ2-3, the V gene TRBV6-6; D remains unclear. CDR1 MNHNY and CDR2 SVGAGI come from the germline V gene (reference sequence). The CDR3 covers 16 residues. V was trimmed by 2 bases and J by 0 bases, leaving 12 bases between them.

The CDR3 is CASSFNEEGGTEAFF. CDR3 nucleotides: TGTGCCAGCAGCTTCAATGAGGAGGGAGGCACTGAAGCTTTCTTT. The chain recombines TRBV7-8 with TRBJ1-1, with D uncertain. CDR1 and CDR2 (germline): SGHVS, FQNEAQ. V was clipped by 3 bases and J by 4 bases, with 15 bases between them. The CDR3 covers 15 residues.

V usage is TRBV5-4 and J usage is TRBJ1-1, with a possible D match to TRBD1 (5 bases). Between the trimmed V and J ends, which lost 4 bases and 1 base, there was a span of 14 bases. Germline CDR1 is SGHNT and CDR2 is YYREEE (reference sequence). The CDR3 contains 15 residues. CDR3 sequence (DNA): TGTGCCAGCAGCCCAATGCCGGGGGAGAACACTGAAGCTTTCTTT. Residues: CASSPMPGENTEAFF.

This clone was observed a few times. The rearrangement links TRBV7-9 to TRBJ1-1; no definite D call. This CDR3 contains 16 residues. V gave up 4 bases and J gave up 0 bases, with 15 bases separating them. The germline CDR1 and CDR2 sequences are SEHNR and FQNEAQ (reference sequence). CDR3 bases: TGTGCCAGCAGCTCCGTTCGAGTTGTTTTGAACACTGAAGCTTTCTTT. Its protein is CASSSVRVVLNTEAFF.

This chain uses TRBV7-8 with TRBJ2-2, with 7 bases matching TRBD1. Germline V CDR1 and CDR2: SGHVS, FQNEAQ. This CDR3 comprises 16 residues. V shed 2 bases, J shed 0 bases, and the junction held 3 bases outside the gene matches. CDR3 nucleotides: TGTGCCAGCAGCTTACTAGGACAGGCGAACACCGGGGAGCTGTTTTTT. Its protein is CASSLLGQANTGELFF.

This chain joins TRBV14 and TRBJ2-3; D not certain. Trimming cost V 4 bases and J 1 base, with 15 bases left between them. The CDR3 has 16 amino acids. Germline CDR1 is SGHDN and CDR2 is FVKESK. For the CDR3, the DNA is TGTGCCAGCAGCCCCCGCCTGGGTAGCCGCACAGATACGCAGTATTTT. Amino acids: CASSPRLGSRTDTQYF.

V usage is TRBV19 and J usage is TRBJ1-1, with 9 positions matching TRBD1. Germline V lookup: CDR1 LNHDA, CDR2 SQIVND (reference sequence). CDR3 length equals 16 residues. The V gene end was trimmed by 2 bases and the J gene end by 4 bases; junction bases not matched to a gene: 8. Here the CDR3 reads CASSILPGQGGTEAFF. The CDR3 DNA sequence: TGTGCCAGTAGTATACTTCCGGGACAGGGAGGCACTGAAGCTTTCTTT.

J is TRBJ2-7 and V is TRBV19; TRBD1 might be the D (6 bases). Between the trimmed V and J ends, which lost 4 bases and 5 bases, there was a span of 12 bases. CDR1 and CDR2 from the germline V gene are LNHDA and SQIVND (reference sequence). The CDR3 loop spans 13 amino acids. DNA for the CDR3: TGTGCCAGTAGTAACACAGGGATTGACGAGCAGTACTTC. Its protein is CASSNTGIDEQYF.